The clone carrying this T cell receptor (beta chain) was observed a few times. The junction differs from germline at one of its ends, possibly a read error. A second PCR, run for roughly 7 to 11 cycles, used a sample-barcoded 5' primer plus a J-beta primer mix. TCRdb passed the 5' RACE reads through MiXCR, listing each CDR3 protein once. The sample has 1.6 million or so distinct CDR3 sequences, roughly a third seen once; the top ten hold 11%. The sample originates from a study of blood T cells in healthy people across ages. Per the germline V gene, CDR1 is LGHNA and CDR2 is YNFKEQ. The CDR3 extends over 11 amino acids.

The receptor was isolated from a woman aged 25 to 39 in good health. What was sequenced was blood. This chain uses TRBV4-2 with TRBJ2-3, with D perhaps TRBD1 (5 bases). The CDR3 DNA reads as TGTGCCAGCAGCCAAGAGGGGCTACTTAATTTT. The encoded protein is CASSQEGLLNF.